The text below deals with one TCR beta chain. As yet, its antigen is unknown. The junction departs from germline at one end; a sequencing error may be responsible. Participants comprised healthy donors of bone marrow. The V gene's germline CDR1 is MRHNA and CDR2 SNTAGT. The CDR3 runs 15 residues. This entry comes from a study of cytomegalovirus exposure and HLA in healthy donors. Overall study results and limits: Per published reports, the classifier diagnosed cytomegalovirus status with high specificity and sensitivity. Later analysis suggested most CMV-associated TCR beta chains were HLA-restricted.

The PCR made use of 60 Vbeta and 13 Jbeta primers. Produced via immunoSEQ multiplex PCR; TCRdb's table is partial and in-frame only. The data show over 100,000 clones, 70% to 80% seen once. Sequencing used PBMCs. The chain combines TRBV6-4 with TRBJ2-1; D call uncertain. The sequence came from a human donor in good health. CDR3 sequence reads: CASSVEFASYNEQFF. In DNA form, the CDR3 reads TGTGCTAGCAGTGTAGAGTTTGCATCCTACAATGAGCAGTTCTTC.